The sequence of this TCR beta chain was determined in a study of OX40 agonist ivuxolimab in advanced cancers. About the research overall: Eligibility rules accepted prior anti-PD-1, anti-PD-L1 or anti-CTLA-4 therapy, and roughly 42% had some.

Measured with immunoSEQ multiplex PCR; TCRdb has only the in-frame clones, and not every one. The sample contains about 25,000 clones, approximately 83% of which appear only once. Details on this clone: What it binds is not known.

Study results and limitations: The expanded peripheral T cells' antigen specificity was not determined. The study found that CD8+ T cells averaged more expanded clones than CD4+.

V lost 1 base to trimming and J lost 2 bases, with 9 bases between them. CDR3 length: 14 amino acids. CDR1 is SQVTM, CDR2 ANQGSEA, per germline. This receptor was obtained from an adult with an advanced solid tumor such as melanoma, head and neck, liver or kidney cancer. The source was CD4+ or CD8+ T cells sorted from blood, collected in a trial of the OX40 agonist ivuxolimab. The chain recombines TRBV29-1 with TRBJ1-5, with D maybe TRBD1 (5 bases). CDR3 sequence reads: CSVEAGGGNQPQHF. The CDR3, as DNA: TGCAGCGTTGAAGCGGGGGGAGGCAATCAGCCCCAGCATTTT.